The following is a TCR beta chain sequence with its context. This specimen comes from a study of cytomegalovirus exposure and HLA in healthy donors. The ends lost 4 bases at V and 10 bases at J; junction bases unmatched: 11. The CDR3 is 14 residues long. Germline CDR1 is SGHTA and CDR2 is FQGNSA. The PCR employed 60 Vbeta primers together with 13 Jbeta primers. Repertoires were generated with immunoSEQ multiplex PCR, while TCRdb's copy carries only in-frame clones and drops some. The sample consists of around 210,000 clones, roughly 78% of them appearing once. The source material was PBMCs. The clonotype was recovered from a boy younger than 18 in good health and CMV-seronegative. The V call is TRBV7-2, the J call TRBJ1-2, with 8 bases matching TRBD1. The CDR3 bases are TGTGCCAGCAGCTCCAGGCCCGACAGGGGTGACTACACCTTC. This encodes CASSSRPDRGDYTF. Full variable domain (outside the CDR3, taken from reference TRBV7-2 and TRBJ1-2): GAGVSQSPSNKVTEKGKDVELRCDPISGHTALYWYRQSLGQGLEFLIYFQGNSAPDKSGLPSDRFSAERTGGSVSTLTIQRTQQEDSAVYLCASSSRPDRGDYTFGSGTRLTVV.